Reported below is one TCR beta chain. What it binds is not known. TCRdb keeps only in-frame clones here, not all; method: immunoSEQ multiplex PCR. Of millions of clones listed, about 95% are singletons. The naive CD8 subset, CD45RO-negative cells positively selected for CCR7, excluded terminally differentiated effector memory CD45RA+ cells. Germline V gives CDR1 SGDLS, CDR2 YYNGEE. The CDR3 sequence is 15 residues long. Trimming at V came to 0 bases and at J to 7 bases, leaving 7 bases not matched to a gene. The sample comes from a study of shared clonotypes between healthy human individuals. Study in general: Researchers assigned three CD4 naive, three CD4 memory, two CD8 naive and one CD8 memory plate to each donor.

Study outcomes and limitations: Non-shared clonotypes displayed generation probabilities falling below those of clonotypes present in all four donors.

The V and J genes are TRBV9 and TRBJ2-1; 7 bases match TRBD2. The sequence was obtained from a man younger than 30 in good health. The sequenced sample consisted of naive CD8+ T cells sorted from blood. CDR3 in amino acids: CASSVAGRALNEQFF. CDR3 in DNA: TGTGCCAGCAGCGTAGCGGGGAGGGCGTTAAATGAGCAGTTCTTC.